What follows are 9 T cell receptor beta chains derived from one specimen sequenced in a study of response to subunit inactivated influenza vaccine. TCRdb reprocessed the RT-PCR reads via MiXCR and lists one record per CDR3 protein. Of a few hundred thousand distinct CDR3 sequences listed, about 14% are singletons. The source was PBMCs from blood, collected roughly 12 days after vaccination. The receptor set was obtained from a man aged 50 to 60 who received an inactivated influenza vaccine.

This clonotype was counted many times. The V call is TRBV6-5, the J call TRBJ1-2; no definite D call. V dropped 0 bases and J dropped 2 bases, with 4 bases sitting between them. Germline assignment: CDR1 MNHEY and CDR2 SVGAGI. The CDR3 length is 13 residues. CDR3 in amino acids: CASSYSGNYGYTF. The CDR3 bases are TGTGCCAGCAGTTACTCGGGGAACTATGGCTACACCTTC.

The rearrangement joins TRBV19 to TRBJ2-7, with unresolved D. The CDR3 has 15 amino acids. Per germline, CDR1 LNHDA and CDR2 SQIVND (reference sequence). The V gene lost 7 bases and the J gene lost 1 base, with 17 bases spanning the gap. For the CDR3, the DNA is TGTGCCAGTACGGTTGGCAGCGCCGGATCCTACGAGCAGTACTTC. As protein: CASTVGSAGSYEQYF.

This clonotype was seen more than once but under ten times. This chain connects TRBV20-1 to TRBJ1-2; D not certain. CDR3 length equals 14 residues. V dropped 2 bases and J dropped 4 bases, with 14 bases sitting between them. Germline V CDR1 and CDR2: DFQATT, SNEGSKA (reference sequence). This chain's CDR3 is CSARTPSWGYGYTF. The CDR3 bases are TGCAGTGCTAGAACTCCTTCTTGGGGCTATGGCTACACCTTC.

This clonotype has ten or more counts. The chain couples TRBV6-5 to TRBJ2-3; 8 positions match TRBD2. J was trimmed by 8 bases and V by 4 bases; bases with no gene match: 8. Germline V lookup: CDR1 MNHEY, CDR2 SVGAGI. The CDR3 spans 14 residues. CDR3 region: CASSSGLVVGTQYF. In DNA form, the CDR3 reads TGTGCCAGCAGTTCGGGACTAGTAGTGGGTACGCAGTATTTT.

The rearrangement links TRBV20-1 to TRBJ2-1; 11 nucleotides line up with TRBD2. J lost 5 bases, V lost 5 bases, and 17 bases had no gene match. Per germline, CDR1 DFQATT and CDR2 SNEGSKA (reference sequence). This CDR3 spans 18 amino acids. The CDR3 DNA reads TGCAGTGCTCCCCTAGCGGGGGGCCCCCAAGGGTGGCACAATGAGCAGTTCTTC. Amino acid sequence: CSAPLAGGPQGWHNEQFF.

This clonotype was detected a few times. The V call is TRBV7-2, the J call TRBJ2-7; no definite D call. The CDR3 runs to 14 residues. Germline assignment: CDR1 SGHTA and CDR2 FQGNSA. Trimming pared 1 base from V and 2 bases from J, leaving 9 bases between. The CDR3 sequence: CASSLESRTYEQYF. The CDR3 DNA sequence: TGTGCCAGCAGCTTAGAGAGCAGGACCTACGAGCAGTACTTC.

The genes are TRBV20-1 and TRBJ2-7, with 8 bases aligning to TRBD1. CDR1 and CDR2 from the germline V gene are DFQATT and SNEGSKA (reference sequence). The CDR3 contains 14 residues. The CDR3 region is CSSARWQGAGEQYF. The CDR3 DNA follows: TGCAGCAGTGCTAGGTGGCAGGGGGCGGGGGAGCAGTACTTC.

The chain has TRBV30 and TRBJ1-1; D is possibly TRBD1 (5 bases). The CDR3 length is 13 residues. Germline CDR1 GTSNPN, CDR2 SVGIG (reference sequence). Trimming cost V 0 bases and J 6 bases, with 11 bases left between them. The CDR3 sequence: CAWSVWGYAEAFF. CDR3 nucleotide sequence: TGTGCCTGGAGTGTATGGGGGTATGCTGAAGCTTTCTTT.

The CDR3 region is CASSEGGLAVTDTQYF. CDR3 DNA sequence: TGTGCCAGCAGCGAGGGGGGACTAGCGGTCACAGATACGCAGTATTTT. V and J are TRBV9 and TRBJ2-3, with 11 positions matching TRBD2. This CDR3 spans 16 amino acids. With 3 bases clipped from V and 2 bases from J, the junction kept 5 bases outside the gene matches. In germline, CDR1 is SGDLS, CDR2 YYNGEE.